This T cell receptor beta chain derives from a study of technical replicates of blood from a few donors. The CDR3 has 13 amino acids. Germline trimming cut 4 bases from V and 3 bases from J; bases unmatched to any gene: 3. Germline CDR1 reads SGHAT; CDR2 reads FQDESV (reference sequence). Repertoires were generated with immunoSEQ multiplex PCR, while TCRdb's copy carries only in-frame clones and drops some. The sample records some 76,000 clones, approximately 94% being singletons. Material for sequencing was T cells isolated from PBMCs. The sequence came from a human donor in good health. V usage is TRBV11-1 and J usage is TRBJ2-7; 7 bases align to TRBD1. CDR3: CASSWDRSYEQYF. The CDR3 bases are TGTGCCAGCAGCTGGGACAGAAGCTACGAGCAGTACTTC.